A single sample is the source of the 32 T cell receptor beta chains below, sequenced in a study of blood T cell repertoires in COVID-19. Here immunoSEQ multiplex PCR was the method, and the copy in TCRdb shows in-frame clones only, minus some. Here the sample spans around 130,000 clones, roughly 83% being singletons. The sample taken for sequencing was peripheral blood. Every receptor here comes from a woman older than 75 with acute or convalescent COVID-19.

V is TRBV30 and J is TRBJ1-1; D remains unclear. V shed 4 bases and J shed 7 bases, with 16 bases lying between them. CDR1 is GTSNPN and CDR2 is SVGIG in the germline V gene (reference sequence). This CDR3 has 13 amino acids. For the CDR3, the DNA is TGTGCCTGGACACGCGGTGGAGGGCGTGAAGCTTTCTTT. This encodes CAWTRGGGREAFF. The full variable domain, completed using reference TRBV30 and TRBJ1-1, is SQTIHQWPATLVQPVGSPLSLECTVEGTSNPNLYWYRQAAGRGLQLLFYSVGIGQISSEVPQNLSASRPQDRQFILSSKKLLLSDSGFYLCAWTRGGGREAFFGQGTRLTVV.

The CDR3 here is CASSPPRDISNQPQHF. CDR3 nucleotides: TGTGCCAGTAGTCCCCCGAGGGACATTAGCAATCAGCCCCAGCATTTT. The genes are TRBV19 and TRBJ1-5; maybe TRBD1 (6 bases). The length of the CDR3 is 16 residues. V lost 5 bases, J lost 0 bases, and 14 bases lay in between. CDR1 and CDR2 (germline): LNHDA, SQIVND (reference sequence).

This rearrangement joins TRBV2 to TRBJ2-7; 7 nucleotides agree with TRBD1. The V segment lost 3 bases and the J segment 4 bases; nucleotides outside the gene matches: 6. There are 14 residues in the CDR3. Germline V gene sequence: CDR1 SNHLY, CDR2 FYNNEI. This CDR3 is CASSDGGQAYEQYF. CDR3 nucleotide sequence: TGTGCCAGCAGTGATGGAGGACAGGCTTACGAGCAGTACTTC.

The V and J genes are TRBV4-3 and TRBJ1-2; D might be TRBD1 (5 bases). From germline, CDR1 is LGHNA and CDR2 YSLEER. V was shortened by 3 bases and J by 7 bases, with 24 bases between the two germline ends. This CDR3 is 17 amino acids long. The CDR3 here is CASSQTHGGAQITGYTF. CDR3 nucleotides: TGCGCCAGCAGCCAGACACACGGTGGGGCGCAAATAACTGGCTACACCTTC.

The V and J genes are TRBV5-8 and TRBJ2-7; 7 bases line up with TRBD1. Unmatched junction bases numbered 13, after V lost 0 bases and J lost 1 base. This CDR3 is 18 amino acids long. Germline V gene data show CDR1 as SGHTS and CDR2 as YDEGEE. The chain's CDR3 is CASSLVKGTAIRSYEQYF. The DNA of the CDR3 is TGTGCCAGCAGCTTGGTTAAGGGGACAGCCATCAGGTCCTACGAGCAGTACTTC. The full variable domain, in which reference TRBV5-8 and TRBJ2-7 provide the parts outside the CDR3, is EAGVTQSPTHLIKTRGQQATLRCSPISGHTSVYWYQQALGLGLQFLLWYDEGEERNRGNFPPRFSGRQFPNYSSELNVNALELEDSALYLCASSLVKGTAIRSYEQYFGPGTRLTVT.

The CDR3 bases are TGCGCTATTGGACAGGGAGCCTATCAGCCCCAGCATTTT. It codes for CAIGQGAYQPQHF. The rearrangement uses TRBV10-2 and TRBJ1-5; 8 bases align to TRBD1. This CDR3 has 13 amino acids. Germline V gives CDR1 WSHSY, CDR2 SAAADI.

The chain combines TRBV11-3 with TRBJ2-5; TRBD1 matches 7 bases. The V gene's germline CDR1 is SGHNT and CDR2 YENEEA. The CDR3 runs to 15 residues. The V and J ends lost 1 base and 2 bases, in that order; junction bases with no gene match: 4. The CDR3 DNA reads as TGTGCCAGCAGCTTAGGAGGGGGCCCTCAAGAGACCCAGTACTTC. It translates to CASSLGGGPQETQYF. Variable domain in full (rest from reference TRBV11-3 and TRBJ2-5): EAGVVQSPRYKIIEKKQPVAFWCNPISGHNTLYWYLQNLGQGPELLIRYENEEAVDDSQLPKDRFSAERLKGVDSTLKIQPAELGDSAVYLCASSLGGGPQETQYFGPGTRLLVL.

With regard to this clone: It may be a read error: a sequence one base away is much more abundant. The rearrangement links TRBV3-1 (or the pseudogene TRBV3-2) to TRBJ2-7; 8 positions agree with TRBD2. The CDR3 is 14 amino acids. Trimming removed 2 bases from V and 4 bases from J; junction bases left unmatched: 4. Germline CDR1 and CDR2: LGHDT and YNNKEL (reference sequence). The CDR3 here is CASSQRAGDYEQYF. CDR3 bases: TGTGCCAGCAGCCAACGAGCGGGAGATTACGAGCAGTACTTC.

This clone occurred a few times. Other DNA sequences in this specimen translate into the identical CDR3. V gene TRBV24-1 combines with J gene TRBJ2-2; 9 bases are shared with TRBD2. Looked up from germline, CDR1 is KGHDR and CDR2 is SFDVKD. The ends lost 9 bases at V and 5 bases at J; junction bases unmatched: 9. This CDR3 contains 15 residues. CDR3 nucleotide sequence: TGTGCCACCTCACGCGGGGGGGCCGGGACCGGGGAGCTGTTTTTT. Encoded protein: CATSRGGAGTGELFF.

This clone was observed once. V is TRBV7-8 and J is TRBJ1-2; no firm D call. Trimming shortened V by 5 bases and J by 6 bases, and 19 bases separated the two germline ends. Germline-derived CDR1 and CDR2 are SGHVS and FQNEAQ. The CDR3 is 15 amino acids. The CDR3 loop reads CASSIARFRADGYTF. In DNA form, the CDR3 reads TGTGCCAGCAGCATTGCCAGGTTTCGCGCCGATGGCTACACCTTC.

The rearrangement uses TRBV4-3 and TRBJ2-1; D possibly corresponds to TRBD1 (6 bases). The CDR3 contains 16 residues. Looked up from germline, CDR1 is LGHNA and CDR2 is YSLEER. V was trimmed by 0 bases and J by 7 bases, leaving 16 bases between them. The CDR3 loop is CASSQDWGLSRNEQFF. The CDR3 DNA sequence: TGCGCCAGCAGCCAAGATTGGGGGCTGAGCAGGAATGAGCAGTTCTTC.

The rearrangement links TRBV9 to TRBJ2-5, with 9 bases fitting TRBD2. Germline trimming cut 0 bases from V and 5 bases from J; bases unmatched to any gene: 2. Germline V gene lookup returns CDR1 SGDLS and CDR2 YYNGEE. This CDR3 comprises 14 residues. CDR3: CASSVGLAGETQYF. CDR3 DNA sequence: TGTGCCAGCAGCGTAGGCCTAGCGGGGGAGACCCAGTACTTC.

This clone was counted between two and nine times. Here the CDR3 reads CASSLPWAGATGELFF. The CDR3 DNA follows: TGTGCCAGCAGCTTACCCTGGGCAGGGGCGACCGGGGAGCTGTTTTTT. This chain links TRBV7-8 with TRBJ2-2, with D possibly matching TRBD1 (6 bases). CDR1 SGHVS and CDR2 FQNEAQ come from the germline V gene. V was trimmed by 2 bases and J by 5 bases, leaving 15 bases between them. The CDR3 sequence is 16 residues long.

V gene TRBV30 combines with J gene TRBJ2-7; TRBD2 matches at 10 bases. CDR3 length: 16 residues. Germline values: CDR1 GTSNPN, CDR2 SVGIG (reference sequence). With V trimmed by 0 bases and J by 6 bases, 11 bases remained unmatched. The CDR3, as DNA: TGTGCCTGGAGTGTACTAAGCGGGAGGGCCGGTCGCGAGCAGTACTTC. Its protein product is CAWSVLSGRAGREQYF.

The sample holds one count of this clone. The chain joins TRBV18 to TRBJ2-2, with D perhaps matching TRBD2 (5 bases). The CDR3 extends over 17 amino acids. CDR1 and CDR2 (germline): KGHSH, LQKENI. Trimming pared 3 bases from V and 0 bases from J, leaving 14 bases between. Written as DNA, the CDR3 is TGTGCCAGCTCACCGGCAGGTCGGGGAGCGAACACCGGGGAGCTGTTTTTT. Translated, it gives CASSPAGRGANTGELFF. Drawing the rest from reference TRBV18 and TRBJ2-2, the complete variable domain is NAGVMQNPRHLVRRRGQEARLRCSPMKGHSHVYWYRQLPEEGLKFMVYLQKENIIDESGMPKERFSAEFPKEGPSILRIQQVVRGDSAAYFCASSPAGRGANTGELFFGEGSRLTVL.

The chain recombines TRBV21-1 with TRBJ2-7; the D segment call TRBD1 is taken from the table without a DNA check. TRBV21-1 is assigned pseudogene status. This CDR3 spans 15 amino acids. Here the CDR3 reads CASSARDSTDYEQYF. For the CDR3, the DNA is TGTGCCAGCAGCGCCCGGGACAGTACGGACTACGAGCAGTACTTC.

The chain is built from TRBV4-3 and TRBJ2-1; 14 bases line up with TRBD2. CDR1 and CDR2 from the germline V gene are LGHNA and YSLEER. The J segment lost 5 bases and the V segment lost 4 bases, leaving 13 bases of the junction unmatched. The CDR3 runs to 19 residues. The CDR3 loop reads CASSPRLAGGQGANNEQFF. Here the CDR3 DNA reads TGCGCCAGCAGCCCCCGACTAGCGGGAGGGCAGGGGGCAAACAATGAGCAGTTCTTC.

The V gene is TRBV27, the J gene TRBJ1-2; D is unclear. V lost 0 bases, J lost 7 bases, and 12 bases lay in between. CDR3 length equals 14 residues. Germline V gene sequence: CDR1 MNHEY, CDR2 SMNVEV (reference sequence). The CDR3 coding sequence is TGTGCCAGCAGTTTATCATCCAAGGCTAGTGGCTACACCTTC. Its translation: CASSLSSKASGYTF.

This sequence joins TRBV30 and TRBJ2-1; a weak D match, TRBD1 (5 bases). This CDR3 has 14 residues. The ends were cut back, 2 bases at V and 4 bases at J, with 12 bases in the middle. Germline CDR1 and CDR2: GTSNPN and SVGIG (reference sequence). In nucleotides, the CDR3 is TGTGCCTGGAGTCCCCCCCAGGGATACAATGAGCAGTTCTTC. Translation gives CAWSPPQGYNEQFF.

The rearrangement joins TRBV6-5 to TRBJ2-5, with TRBD2 matching 9 bases. V gave up 6 bases and J gave up 5 bases; unmatched junction bases: 4. The CDR3 loop spans 13 amino acids. The germline V gene encodes CDR1 MNHEY and CDR2 SVGAGI. The CDR3 is CASRTSGTETQYF. The CDR3 DNA reads as TGTGCCAGCAGGACTAGCGGTACGGAGACCCAGTACTTC.

This chain connects TRBV6-1 to TRBJ2-3; 10 bases are a match to TRBD1. The CDR3 is 15 amino acids. Germline assignment: CDR1 MNHNS and CDR2 SASEGT. V lost 5 bases and J lost 4; bases outside the gene matches: 6. CDR3 amino acids: CASSPGQGSADTQYF. The CDR3 nucleotides read TGTGCCAGCAGTCCGGGACAGGGGTCGGCAGATACGCAGTATTTT.

The chain uses TRBV5-8 and TRBJ2-1, with 13 bases matching TRBD2. This CDR3 has 17 residues. Germline V gene sequence: CDR1 SGHTS, CDR2 YDEGEE. Trimming took 2 bases from V and 7 from J; bases not matched to a gene: 9. The CDR3 DNA follows: TGTGCCAGCAGCTTATCCTTGACTAGCGGGGGGTATAATGAGCAGTTCTTC. The encoded protein is CASSLSLTSGGYNEQFF.

The rearrangement uses TRBV4-1 and TRBJ2-7; 15 bases fit TRBD2. CDR1 is MGHRA, CDR2 YSYEKL, per germline. Losses at the gene ends were 5 bases for V and 0 bases for J; bases not matched to a gene: 5. CDR3 length: 17 amino acids. CDR3 loop: CASSKGLAGGSSYEQYF. CDR3 DNA: TGCGCCAGCAGCAAAGGACTAGCGGGGGGGAGCTCCTACGAGCAGTACTTC.

A few counts support this clone. This chain uses TRBV18 with TRBJ1-1; TRBD1 agrees at 10 bases. The CDR3 covers 18 residues. V gave up 3 bases and J gave up 5 bases; unmatched junction bases: 15. Germline assignment: CDR1 KGHSH and CDR2 LQKENI. The CDR3 reads CASSPSGTGALQSTEAFF. In DNA, the CDR3 is TGTGCCAGCTCACCCTCCGGGACAGGGGCCCTCCAATCTACTGAAGCTTTCTTT.

The V call is TRBV3-1 (or the pseudogene TRBV3-2), the J call TRBJ1-6; 8 nucleotides line up with TRBD1. This CDR3 is 15 amino acids long. The V segment lost 1 base and the J segment 9 bases; nucleotides outside the gene matches: 5. Germline values: CDR1 LGHDT, CDR2 YNNKEL (reference sequence). The CDR3 DNA sequence: TGTGCCAGCAGCCAAGTCACAGGGGGAGGTTCACCCCTCCACTTT. Its translation is CASSQVTGGGSPLHF.

The V gene is TRBV7-9, the J gene TRBJ2-3; TRBD2 is a possible D gene (5 bases). This CDR3 spans 16 amino acids. Per germline, CDR1 SEHNR and CDR2 FQNEAQ (reference sequence). V was clipped by 5 bases and J by 5 bases, with 20 bases between them. CDR3 loop: CASSPSESWRRDTQYF. CDR3 DNA sequence: TGTGCCAGCAGCCCCTCGGAGAGTTGGAGGAGAGATACGCAGTATTTT.

On this clone itself: The junction departs from the called germline gene at one end, perhaps through a read error. The genes are TRBV5-4 and TRBJ2-1, with 10 positions matching TRBD2. The germline V gene encodes CDR1 SGHNT and CDR2 YYREEE (reference sequence). There are 16 residues in the CDR3. CDR3 amino acids: CASSGERLAGYDEQFF. In DNA, the CDR3 is TGTGCCAGCAGCGGAGAAAGACTAGCGGGCTACGATGAGCAGTTCTTC.

The chain combines TRBV5-6 with TRBJ1-6; D may be TRBD1 (5 bases). Looked up from germline, CDR1 is SGHDT and CDR2 is YYEEEE. Trimming took off 2 bases at V and 9 bases at J, with 15 bases between the two ends. The length of the CDR3 is 15 residues. The chain's CDR3 is CASSFVGRAFSPLHF. CDR3 DNA: TGTGCCAGCAGCTTTGTTGGCAGGGCATTTTCACCCCTCCACTTT.

Ten or more counts support this clone. The chain is built from TRBV7-9 and TRBJ1-1; D is ambiguous. CDR3 length: 14 amino acids. CDR1 and CDR2 from the germline V gene are SEHNR and FQNEAQ (reference sequence). Trimming took 2 bases from V and 0 from J, leaving 7 bases between them. The CDR3 loop is CASSLSRLNTEAFF. The CDR3 nucleotides are TGTGCCAGCAGCTTAAGCAGGTTGAACACTGAAGCTTTCTTT.

The rearrangement links TRBV2 to TRBJ1-2; weak D call: TRBD1 (6 bases). CDR1 is SNHLY, CDR2 FYNNEI, per germline. CDR3 length equals 15 residues. V was pared by 6 bases and J by 1 base, with 15 bases between. The CDR3 region has the DNA TGTGCCAGCAGGCCCGTGACAGGAATTAACTATGGCTACACCTTC. This gives the protein CASRPVTGINYGYTF.

This chain connects TRBV2 to TRBJ1-4; tentatively, D is TRBD1 (5 bases). The CDR3 contains 15 residues. V lost 2 bases and J lost 8, with 15 bases in between. Germline assignment: CDR1 SNHLY and CDR2 FYNNEI. As DNA, the CDR3 is TGTGCCAGCAGTGAATTCGGCCAGGGCTGGGAAAAACTGTTTTTT. Translation: CASSEFGQGWEKLFF. Full variable domain (missing parts from reference TRBV2 and TRBJ1-4): EPEVTQTPSHQVTQMGQEVILRCVPISNHLYFYWYRQILGQKVEFLVSFYNNEISEKSEIFDDQFSVERPDGSNFTLKIRSTKLEDSAMYFCASSEFGQGWEKLFFGSGTQLSVL.

The rearrangement uses TRBV7-9 and TRBJ2-5, with unresolved D. This CDR3 comprises 13 residues. The germline CDR1 and CDR2 sequences are SEHNR and FQNEAQ (reference sequence). Trimming removed 3 bases from V and 5 bases from J, with 10 bases in between. The CDR3 here is CASSFISRETQYF. The CDR3 DNA follows: TGTGCCAGCAGCTTTATTAGCCGGGAGACCCAGTACTTC.